This T cell receptor (beta chain) was obtained from a study of long-term antiretroviral therapy in people with HIV (dated by TCRdb to the early 2020s). Regarding the complete study: The earliest samples were collected approximately a decade before the 2015 WHO recommendation for immediate ART, a period when ART was typically delayed until CD4 counts fell. A retrospective serial study tested whether changes in peripheral blood TRB repertoire composition and diversity were associated with ART initiation and durable HIV suppression. From fewer than 35 adults with confirmed HIV infection, the cohort provided approximately 190 cryopreserved PBMC samples, gathered serially across a mean of approximately six years (range 1-12). About 40% of the 30 participants with HIV were female. No cross-contamination during QIAcube processing was shown when test extractions of a monoclonal T-cell line were performed alongside about 30 polyclonal samples. General study outcomes and caveats: A significant increase in TRB diversity was found to be associated with ART initiation, although TRB diversity was observed to remain significantly below that of transplant donor controls even after long-term ART. Owing to limited PBMC availability, only the TCR beta chain was sequenced, without alpha chain pairing. The repertoire was dominated across all time points by expanded TRB clones identified before ART initiation, although this dominance was seen to fluctuate and to decrease in many PLHIV after ART. Inferences about post-ART repertoire changes are limited because no data were available on ART adherence, viral resistance or therapy changes. The samples span the years 2004 to 2017, and the ART regimens used at that time may not be as effective as current regimens. Narrower CDR3 length ranges were observed in HIV repertoires than in controls, and an antigen-experienced repertoire with only a slight naive shift after ART was suggested by the network structure. Because pre-ART samples had limited cell numbers, unsorted PBMC were profiled rather than sorted CD4+ and CD8+ T cells.

The CDR3 runs 16 amino acids, cysteine and phenylalanine included. Just CDR3 DNA is preserved here, 48 bases in frame from base 1. The germline V gene (reference sequence) supplies CDR1 SGHNT and CDR2 YYREEE. Germline trimming amounts to 0 bases on V and 11 bases on J, with 7 as the count of junction bases outside the gene matches. The immunoSEQ hsTCRB v3.0 assay was used at survey level resolution for TRB variable region sequencing. TRB sequencing targeted a depth of about 35,000-50,000 T-cell genomes per sample. Pooled TRB libraries were sequenced on an Illumina MiSeq with a v3 150-cycle kit. Regarding the original processing steps: Repertoire analysis was performed in R inside a reproducible Nextflow workflow that covered QC, data transformation and analysis. LymphoSeq2, an R package for exploring AIRR-Seq data, was used to implement custom analyses. After excluding a few samples that yielded fewer than 5000 total TRB sequences, fewer than 200 HIV repertoires remained for analysis. Among the 188 retained HIV repertoires, 55 to 60 were collected before ART initiation and about 130 were collected after ART initiation. Each repertoire was downsampled to 5000 TRB nucleotide sequences, and summary statistics were averaged across 100 downsampling iterations. TRB sequences were retained for analysis only if CDR3 regions of at least seven amino acids were present. Diversity was assessed using a clonality score derived from Shannon entropy and using the Gini coefficient. In the repertoire networks, any two of the top 5000 CDR3 amino acid sequences were linked whenever the two sequences differed by an edit distance of one. For TRB CDR3 amino acid sequences, GLIPH2 was used to predict antigen specificity groups and MHC restriction. To flag known CMV, EBV, HIV or tissue antigen associations, CDR3 amino acid sequences were matched against VDJdb and McPAS-TCR. Pre-ART, post-ART and control groups were compared with Wilcoxon signed-rank tests and Holm-Bonferroni correction. Sourced from immuneACCESS, this table was stored by TCRdb with only in-frame sequences that have V and J called. A share of the clones is absent; for the studies checked, an unresolved V gene accounts for under half, and the remainder has no known explanation. V and J calls and clone size are given by that table; D and trimming were obtained from the DNA. The sample table lists about 25,000 clones, 76% of them with a count of one. The ten biggest clones cover over 4% of the sample.

To be included, a participant needed at least one PBMC sample from before ART initiation plus at least two post-ART samples. Treatment was received in the United States of America by all participants with HIV. Cryopreserved samples of about 1-11 million PBMC were thawed and washed before DNA extraction. At the time of the earliest PBMC sample for each participant with HIV, ages ranged from roughly 20 to 54 years. Per participant, PBMC samples came from 1-4 timepoints prior to ART initiation and 2-8 timepoints following ART initiation, for a median of 7 samples. Serial HIV viral load, CD4+ T-cell count, ART history and demographic data were obtained for every participant. A Qiagen kit on a QIAcube was used to extract genomic DNA from unsorted PBMC, with samples processed in batches of 12. As concerns this clone: Its binding antigen is unknown. There are no base qualities to consult, and no much larger clone falls within one base.

The receptor was isolated from a woman aged 40 to 50 with HIV. Sample: unsorted PBMCs, taken 0.5 years after starting antiretroviral therapy. The V and J genes are TRBV5-4 and TRBJ2-3, with TRBD2 matching 15 junction bases. The DNA sequence is as follows: TGTGCCAGCAGCTTGGAGGTCGGGACTAGCGGGGGGTTGCAGTATTTT. This is translated as CASSLEVGTSGGLQYF.